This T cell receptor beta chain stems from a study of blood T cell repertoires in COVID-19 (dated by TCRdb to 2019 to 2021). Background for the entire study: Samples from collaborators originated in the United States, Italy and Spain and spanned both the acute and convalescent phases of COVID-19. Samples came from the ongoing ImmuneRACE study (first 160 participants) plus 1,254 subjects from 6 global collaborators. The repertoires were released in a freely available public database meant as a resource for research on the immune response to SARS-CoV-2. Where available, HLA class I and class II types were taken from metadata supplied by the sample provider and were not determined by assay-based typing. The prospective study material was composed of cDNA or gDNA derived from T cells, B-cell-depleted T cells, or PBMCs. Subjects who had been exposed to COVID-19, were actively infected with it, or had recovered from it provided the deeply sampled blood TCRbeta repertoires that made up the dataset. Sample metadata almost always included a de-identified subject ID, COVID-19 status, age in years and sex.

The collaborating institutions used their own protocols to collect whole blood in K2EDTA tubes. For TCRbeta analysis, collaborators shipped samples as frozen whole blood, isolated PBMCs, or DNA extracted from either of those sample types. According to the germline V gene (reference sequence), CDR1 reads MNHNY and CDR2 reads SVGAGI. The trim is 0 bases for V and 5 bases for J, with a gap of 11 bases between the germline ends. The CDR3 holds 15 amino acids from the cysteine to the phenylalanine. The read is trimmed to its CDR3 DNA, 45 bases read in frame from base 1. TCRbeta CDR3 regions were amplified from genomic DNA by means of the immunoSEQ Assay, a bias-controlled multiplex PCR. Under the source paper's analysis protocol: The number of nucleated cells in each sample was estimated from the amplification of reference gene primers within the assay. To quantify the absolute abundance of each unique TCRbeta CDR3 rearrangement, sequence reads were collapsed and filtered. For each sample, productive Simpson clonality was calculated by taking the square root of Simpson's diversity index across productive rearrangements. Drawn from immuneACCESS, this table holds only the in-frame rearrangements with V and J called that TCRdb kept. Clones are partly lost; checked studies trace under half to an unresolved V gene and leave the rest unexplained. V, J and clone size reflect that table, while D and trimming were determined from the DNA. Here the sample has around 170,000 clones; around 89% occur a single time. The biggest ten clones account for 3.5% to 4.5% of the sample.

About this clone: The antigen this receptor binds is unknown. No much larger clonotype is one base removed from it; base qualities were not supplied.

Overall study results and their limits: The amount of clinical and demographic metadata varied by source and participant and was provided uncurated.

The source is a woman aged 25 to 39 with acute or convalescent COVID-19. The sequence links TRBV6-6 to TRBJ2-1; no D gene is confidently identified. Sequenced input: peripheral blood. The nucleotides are TGTGCCAGCAGTTACTCGAAGCTGAGTGACAATGAGCAGTTCTTC. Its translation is CASSYSKLSDNEQFF.